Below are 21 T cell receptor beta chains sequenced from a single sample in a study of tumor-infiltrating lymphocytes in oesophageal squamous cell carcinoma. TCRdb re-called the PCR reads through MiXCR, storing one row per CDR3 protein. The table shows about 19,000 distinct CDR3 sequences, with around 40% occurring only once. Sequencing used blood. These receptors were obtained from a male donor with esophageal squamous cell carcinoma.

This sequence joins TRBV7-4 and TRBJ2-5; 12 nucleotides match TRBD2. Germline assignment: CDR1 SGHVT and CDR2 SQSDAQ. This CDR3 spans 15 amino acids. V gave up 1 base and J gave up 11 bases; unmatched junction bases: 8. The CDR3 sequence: CASSLVTSGSDEQYF. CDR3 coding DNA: TGTGCCAGCAGCTTAGTGACTAGCGGGAGTGATGAGCAGTACTTC.

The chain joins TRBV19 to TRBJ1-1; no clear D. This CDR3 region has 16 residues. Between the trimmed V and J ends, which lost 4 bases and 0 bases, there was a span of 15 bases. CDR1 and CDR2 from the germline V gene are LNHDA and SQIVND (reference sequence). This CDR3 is CASSTYGRYMNTEAFF. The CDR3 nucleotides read TGTGCCAGTAGTACCTACGGACGGTACATGAACACTGAAGCTTTCTTT.

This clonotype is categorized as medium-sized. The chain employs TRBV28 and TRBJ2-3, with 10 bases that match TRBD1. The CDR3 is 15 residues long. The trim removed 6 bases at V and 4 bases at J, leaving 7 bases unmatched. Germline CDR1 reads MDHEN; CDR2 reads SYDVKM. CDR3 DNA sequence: TGTGCCAGCAGGGGACAGGGGAAGGCGGCAGATACGCAGTATTTT. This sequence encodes CASRGQGKAADTQYF.

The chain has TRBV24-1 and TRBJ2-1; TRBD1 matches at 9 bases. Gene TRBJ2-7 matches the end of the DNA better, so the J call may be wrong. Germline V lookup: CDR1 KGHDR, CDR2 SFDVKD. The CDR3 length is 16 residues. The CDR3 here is CATSDAGQGLSYEQYF. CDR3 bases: TGTGCCACCAGTGATGCTGGACAGGGGCTTTCCTACGAGCAGTACTTC.

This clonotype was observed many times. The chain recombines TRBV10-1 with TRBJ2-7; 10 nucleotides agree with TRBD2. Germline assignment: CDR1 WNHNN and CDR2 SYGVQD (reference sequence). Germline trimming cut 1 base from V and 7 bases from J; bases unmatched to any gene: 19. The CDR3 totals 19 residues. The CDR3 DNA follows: TGCGCCAGCAGTGAGTTCAGGGGGCGAACTAGCGGGAAGAATCGGGAGCAGTACTTC. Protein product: CASSEFRGRTSGKNREQYF.

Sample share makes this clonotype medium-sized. The CDR3 protein is CASSPLAGGGDTQYF. The CDR3 bases are TGTGCCAGCAGTCCCCTGGCCGGAGGGGGGGATACGCAGTATTTT. This sequence joins TRBV28 and TRBJ2-3, with D possibly being TRBD1 or TRBD2 (6 bases each). The CDR3 is 15 amino acids. Trimming stripped 5 bases from V and 6 bases from J, with 18 bases between. CDR1 is MDHEN and CDR2 is SYDVKM in the germline V gene. The full variable domain, in which reference TRBV28 and TRBJ2-3 provide the parts outside the CDR3, is DVKVTQSSRYLVKRTGEKVFLECVQDMDHENMFWYRQDPGLGLRLIYFSYDVKMKEKGDIPEGYSVSREKKERFSLILESASTNQTSMYLCASSPLAGGGDTQYFGPGTRLTVL.

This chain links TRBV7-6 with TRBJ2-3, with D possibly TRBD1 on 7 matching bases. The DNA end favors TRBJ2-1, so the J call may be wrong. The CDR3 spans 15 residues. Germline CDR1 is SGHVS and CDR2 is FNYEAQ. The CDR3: CASSLGGQRSNEQFF. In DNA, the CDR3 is TGTGCCAGCAGCTTGGGGGGACAGCGCAGCAATGAGCAGTTCTTC.

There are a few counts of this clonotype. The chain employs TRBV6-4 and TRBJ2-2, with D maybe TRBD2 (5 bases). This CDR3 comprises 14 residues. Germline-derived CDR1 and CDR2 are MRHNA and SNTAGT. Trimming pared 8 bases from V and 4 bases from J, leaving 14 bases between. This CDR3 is CASRELGGTGELFF. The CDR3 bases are TGTGCCAGCCGGGAACTAGGTGGCACCGGGGAGCTGTTTTTT.

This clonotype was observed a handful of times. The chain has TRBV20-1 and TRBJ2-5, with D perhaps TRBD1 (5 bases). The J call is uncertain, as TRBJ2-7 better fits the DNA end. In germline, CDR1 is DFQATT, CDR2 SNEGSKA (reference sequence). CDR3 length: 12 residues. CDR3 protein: CSAKVQAYEQYF. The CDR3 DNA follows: TGCAGTGCTAAGGTACAGGCCTACGAGCAGTACTTC.

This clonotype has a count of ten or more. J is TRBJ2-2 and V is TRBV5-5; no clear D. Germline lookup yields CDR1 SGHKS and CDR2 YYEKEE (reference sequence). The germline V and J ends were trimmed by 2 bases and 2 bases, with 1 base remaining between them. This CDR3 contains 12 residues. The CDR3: CASSFNTGELFF. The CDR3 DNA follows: TGTGCCAGCAGCTTCAACACCGGGGAGCTGTTTTTT.

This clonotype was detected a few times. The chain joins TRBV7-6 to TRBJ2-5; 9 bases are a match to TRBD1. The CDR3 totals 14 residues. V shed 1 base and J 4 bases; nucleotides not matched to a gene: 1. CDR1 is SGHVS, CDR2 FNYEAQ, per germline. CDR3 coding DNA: TGTGCCAGCAGCTTAGGGACAGGGGCAGAGACCCAGTACTTC. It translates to CASSLGTGAETQYF.

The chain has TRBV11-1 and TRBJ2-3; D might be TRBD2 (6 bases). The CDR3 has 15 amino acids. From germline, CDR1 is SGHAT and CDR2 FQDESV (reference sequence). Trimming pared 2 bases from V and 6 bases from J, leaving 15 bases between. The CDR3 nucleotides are TGTGCCAGCAGCTTAAACGGCGGGAAGGTGGATACGCAGTATTTT. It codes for CASSLNGGKVDTQYF.

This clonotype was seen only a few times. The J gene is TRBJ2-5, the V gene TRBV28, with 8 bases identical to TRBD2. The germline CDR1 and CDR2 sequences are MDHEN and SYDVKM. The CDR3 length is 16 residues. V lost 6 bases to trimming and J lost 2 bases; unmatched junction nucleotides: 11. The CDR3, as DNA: TGTGCCAGCAGAAGGAATAGCGGGATCAATCAAGAGACCCAGTACTTC. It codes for CASRRNSGINQETQYF.

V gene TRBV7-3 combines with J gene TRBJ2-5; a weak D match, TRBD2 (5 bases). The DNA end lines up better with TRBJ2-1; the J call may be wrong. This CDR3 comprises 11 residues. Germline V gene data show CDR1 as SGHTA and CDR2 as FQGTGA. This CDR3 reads CASSSGERQFF. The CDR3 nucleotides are TGTGCCAGCAGCTCCGGGGAGAGGCAGTTCTTC.

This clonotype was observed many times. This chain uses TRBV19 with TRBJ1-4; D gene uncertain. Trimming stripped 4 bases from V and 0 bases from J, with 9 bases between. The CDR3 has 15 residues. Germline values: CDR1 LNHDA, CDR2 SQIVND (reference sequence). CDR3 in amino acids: CASSTDGATNEKLFF. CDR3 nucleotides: TGTGCCAGTAGTACAGACGGAGCAACTAATGAAAAACTGTTTTTT.

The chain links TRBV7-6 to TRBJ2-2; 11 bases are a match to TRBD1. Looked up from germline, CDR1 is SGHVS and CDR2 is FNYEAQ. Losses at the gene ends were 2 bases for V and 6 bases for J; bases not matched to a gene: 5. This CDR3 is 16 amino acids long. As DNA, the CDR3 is TGTGCCAGCAGCTTATATGGGACAGGGGGATCCGGGGAGCTGTTTTTT. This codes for CASSLYGTGGSGELFF.

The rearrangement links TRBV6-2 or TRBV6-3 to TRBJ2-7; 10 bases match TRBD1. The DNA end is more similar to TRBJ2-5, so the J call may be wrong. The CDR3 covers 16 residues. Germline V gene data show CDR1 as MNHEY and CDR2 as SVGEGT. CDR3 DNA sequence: TGTGCCAGCAGTTCCGTCGGACAGGGGGTACAAGAGACCCAGTACTTC. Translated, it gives CASSSVGQGVQETQYF.

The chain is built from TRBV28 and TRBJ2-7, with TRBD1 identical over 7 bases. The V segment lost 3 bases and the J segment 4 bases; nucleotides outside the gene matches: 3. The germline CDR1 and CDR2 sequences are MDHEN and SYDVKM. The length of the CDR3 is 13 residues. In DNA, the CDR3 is TGTGCCAGCAGTTTTCCGGACAGGTACGAGCAGTACTTC. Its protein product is CASSFPDRYEQYF. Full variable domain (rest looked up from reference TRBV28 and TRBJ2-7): DVKVTQSSRYLVKRTGEKVFLECVQDMDHENMFWYRQDPGLGLRLIYFSYDVKMKEKGDIPEGYSVSREKKERFSLILESASTNQTSMYLCASSFPDRYEQYFGPGTRLTVT.

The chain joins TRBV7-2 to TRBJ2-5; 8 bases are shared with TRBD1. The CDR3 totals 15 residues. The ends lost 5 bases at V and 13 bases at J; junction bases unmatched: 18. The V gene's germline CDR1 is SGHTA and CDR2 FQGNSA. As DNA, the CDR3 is TGTGCCAGCAGCCCGCTCCAGGGGGCAACCGGGGAGCTGTACTTC. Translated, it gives CASSPLQGATGELYF. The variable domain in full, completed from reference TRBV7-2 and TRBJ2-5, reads GAGVSQSPSNKVTEKGKDVELRCDPISGHTALYWYRQSLGQGLEFLIYFQGNSAPDKSGLPSDRFSAERTGGSVSTLTIQRTQQEDSAVYLCASSPLQGATGELYFGPGTRLLVL.

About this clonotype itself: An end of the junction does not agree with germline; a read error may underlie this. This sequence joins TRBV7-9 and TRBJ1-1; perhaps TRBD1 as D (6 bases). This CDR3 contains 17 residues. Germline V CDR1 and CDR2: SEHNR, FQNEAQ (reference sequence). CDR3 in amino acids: CASPGARTEKPGSEQYF. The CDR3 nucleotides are TGTGCCAGCCCTGGAGCCCGGACAGAAAAACCTGGGAGCGAGCAGTACTTT.

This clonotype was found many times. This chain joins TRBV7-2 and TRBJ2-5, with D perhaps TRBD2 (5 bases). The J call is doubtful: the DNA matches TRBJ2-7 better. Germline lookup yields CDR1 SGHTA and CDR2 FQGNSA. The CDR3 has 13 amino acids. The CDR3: CASSPTRAYEQYF. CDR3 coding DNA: TGTGCCAGCAGCCCAACGAGGGCCTACGAGCAGTACTTC.